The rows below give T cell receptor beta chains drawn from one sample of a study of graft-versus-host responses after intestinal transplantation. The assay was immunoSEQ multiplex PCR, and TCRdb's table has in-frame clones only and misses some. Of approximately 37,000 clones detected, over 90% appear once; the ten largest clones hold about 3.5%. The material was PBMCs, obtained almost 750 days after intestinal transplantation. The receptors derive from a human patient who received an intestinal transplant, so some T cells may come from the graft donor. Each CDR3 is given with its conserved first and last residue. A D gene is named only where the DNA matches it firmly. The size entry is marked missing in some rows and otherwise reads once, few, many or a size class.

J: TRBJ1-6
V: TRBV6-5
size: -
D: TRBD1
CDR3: CASSFQARGDSPLHF
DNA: TGTGCCAGCAGTTTTCAGGCCAGGGGGGACTCACCCCTCCACTTT

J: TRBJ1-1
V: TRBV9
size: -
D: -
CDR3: CASSRGNLNTEAFF
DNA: TGTGCCAGCAGCCGAGGGAACCTGAACACTGAAGCTTTCTTT

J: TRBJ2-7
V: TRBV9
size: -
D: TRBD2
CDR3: CASSGTPGTSGRRYEQYF
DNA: TGTGCCAGCAGCGGAACTCCCGGGACTAGCGGGAGACGCTACGAGCAGTACTTC

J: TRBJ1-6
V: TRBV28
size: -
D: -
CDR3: CASSEIKGVLASPLHF
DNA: TGTGCCAGCAGCGAAATTAAGGGGGTCCTGGCTTCACCCCTCCACTTT

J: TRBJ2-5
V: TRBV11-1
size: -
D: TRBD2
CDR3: CASSSPGLAVRETQYF
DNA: TGTGCCAGCAGCTCACCGGGACTAGCGGTACGGGAGACCCAGTACTTC

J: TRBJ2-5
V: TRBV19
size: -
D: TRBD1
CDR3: CASSRDRVETQYF
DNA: TGTGCCAGTAGTAGGGACAGGGTGGAGACCCAGTACTTC

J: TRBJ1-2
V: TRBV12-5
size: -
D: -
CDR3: CASGLGLSQALYGYTF
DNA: TGTGCTAGTGGTTTGGGCCTCTCACAGGCCCTCTATGGCTACACCTTC

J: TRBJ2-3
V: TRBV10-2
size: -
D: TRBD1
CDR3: CASSLQGAQRDTQYF
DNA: TGCGCCAGCAGCCTACAGGGGGCGCAAAGAGATACGCAGTATTTT

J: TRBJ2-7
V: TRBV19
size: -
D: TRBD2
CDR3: CAGDPGTRPIQLLEQYF
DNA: TGTGCCGGAGATCCCGGGACTAGGCCAATACAGCTCCTCGAGCAGTACTTC

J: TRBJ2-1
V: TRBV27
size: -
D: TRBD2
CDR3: CASSFVGGGAGEQFF
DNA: TGTGCCAGCAGTTTTGTTGGCGGGGGGGCTGGTGAGCAGTTCTTC

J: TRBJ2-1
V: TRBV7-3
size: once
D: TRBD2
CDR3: CASKGEGNEQFF
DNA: TGTGCCAGCAAAGGGGAGGGCAATGAGCAGTTCTTC

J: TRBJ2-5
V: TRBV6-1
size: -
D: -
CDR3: CASSGGLGIFQETQYF
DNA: TGTGCCAGCAGTGGGGGTCTCGGGATATTTCAAGAGACCCAGTACTTC

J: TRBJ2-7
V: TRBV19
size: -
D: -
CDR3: CATDGGSSYEQYF
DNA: TGTGCCACCGACGGTGGTAGCTCCTACGAGCAGTACTTC